This T cell receptor beta chain derives from a study of regulatory T cells in long-lasting Graves disease. General study points: The study found TRBV28, TRBJ1-2 and TRBJ2-5 favored in persistent disease.

Time point noted: newly diagnosed GD, antithyroid drugs for less than 3 months. From RNA extracted from PBMCs, the TCR library was made. The authors built TCR beta libraries using iRepertoire HTBI primers and Arm-PCR of CDR3 regions. TCRdb reprocessed the multiplex PCR reads with MiXCR, giving one entry per CDR3 protein. The table includes about 210,000 distinct CDR3 sequences, roughly 20% detected once. Ten or more counts support this clonotype. Its antigen is as yet unknown. CDR3 length equals 12 residues. Germline CDR1 reads MGHRA; CDR2 reads YSYEKL. The V and J ends lost 0 bases and 12 bases respectively, with 11 bases between them. These data also formed part of another study, on T cells in Graves' hyperthyroidism and ophthalmopathy. That study reports: Graves' hyperthyroidism was deemed stable absent ophthalmopathy progression within 18 months. During a first-round RT-PCR of the TCR CDR3, the HTBI primer set was used. Ophthalmopathy was separated from stable hyperthyroidism by a 13 V-J model.

This chain uses TRBV4-1 with TRBJ1-2; D call uncertain. Specimen: peripheral blood mononuclear cells (PBMCs), collected at new diagnosis, from a patient treated with antithyroid drugs. The sequence was obtained from a woman aged 25 to 39 with Graves disease. CDR3 sequence reads: CASSQDLKVHTF. The CDR3 DNA reads as TGCGCCAGCAGCCAAGATCTGAAGGTCCACACCTTC.